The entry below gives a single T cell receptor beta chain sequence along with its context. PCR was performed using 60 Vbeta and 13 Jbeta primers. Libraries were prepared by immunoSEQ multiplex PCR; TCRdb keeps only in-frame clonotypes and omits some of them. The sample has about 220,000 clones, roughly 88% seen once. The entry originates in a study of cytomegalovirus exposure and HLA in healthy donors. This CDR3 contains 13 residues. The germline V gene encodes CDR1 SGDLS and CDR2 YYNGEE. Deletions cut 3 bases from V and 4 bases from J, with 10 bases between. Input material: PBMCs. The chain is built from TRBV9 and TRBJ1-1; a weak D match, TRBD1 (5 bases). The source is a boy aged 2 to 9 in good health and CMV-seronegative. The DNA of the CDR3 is TGTGCCAGCAGCGCAGGGTCCGCCACTGAAGCTTTCTTT. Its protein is CASSAGSATEAFF.